A single T cell receptor (beta chain) is shown here with its context. V lost 6 bases to trimming and J lost 7 bases, with 13 bases between them. The CDR3 loop spans 12 amino acids. The germline gives CDR1 SGHAT, CDR2 FQNNGV. The data stem from a study of blood T cell repertoires in COVID-19. Only in-frame clones appear in the TCRdb table, and some are missing; sequencing was by immunoSEQ multiplex PCR. Seen here are around 200,000 clones, approximately 89% observed once, and the top ten hold approximately 2.3%. The chain uses TRBV11-2 and TRBJ2-7; weak D call: TRBD1 (5 bases). The sequenced sample consisted of PBMCs or T cells enriched from blood (not recorded which). The receptor was derived from a woman aged 40 to 50 with acute COVID-19. The CDR3 DNA follows: TGTGCCAGCAGACAGGAAGTCGGAGAGCAGTACTTC. Its translation: CASRQEVGEQYF.